The sequence of this T cell receptor beta chain was determined in a study of T cell clusters in autoimmune cytopenias. Multiplex touch-down PCR amplified TRB using TRB-A and TRB-B pools in one tube. From its re-call of the multiplex PCR reads, TCRdb lists each CDR3 protein once, without DNA. This table holds 4,100 or so distinct CDR3 sequences. Tens of thousands of genome equivalents of blood DNA were amplified for TRB. The CDR3 consists of 14 residues. Germline CDR1 is SQVTM and CDR2 is ANQGSEA. Sequencing was carried out using peripheral blood. The V and J genes are TRBV29-1 and TRBJ2-1. This sequence was found in a human donor with an autoimmune cytopenia or autoimmune hepatitis (not recorded which). CDR3 residues: CSVGSRPGYNEQFF.